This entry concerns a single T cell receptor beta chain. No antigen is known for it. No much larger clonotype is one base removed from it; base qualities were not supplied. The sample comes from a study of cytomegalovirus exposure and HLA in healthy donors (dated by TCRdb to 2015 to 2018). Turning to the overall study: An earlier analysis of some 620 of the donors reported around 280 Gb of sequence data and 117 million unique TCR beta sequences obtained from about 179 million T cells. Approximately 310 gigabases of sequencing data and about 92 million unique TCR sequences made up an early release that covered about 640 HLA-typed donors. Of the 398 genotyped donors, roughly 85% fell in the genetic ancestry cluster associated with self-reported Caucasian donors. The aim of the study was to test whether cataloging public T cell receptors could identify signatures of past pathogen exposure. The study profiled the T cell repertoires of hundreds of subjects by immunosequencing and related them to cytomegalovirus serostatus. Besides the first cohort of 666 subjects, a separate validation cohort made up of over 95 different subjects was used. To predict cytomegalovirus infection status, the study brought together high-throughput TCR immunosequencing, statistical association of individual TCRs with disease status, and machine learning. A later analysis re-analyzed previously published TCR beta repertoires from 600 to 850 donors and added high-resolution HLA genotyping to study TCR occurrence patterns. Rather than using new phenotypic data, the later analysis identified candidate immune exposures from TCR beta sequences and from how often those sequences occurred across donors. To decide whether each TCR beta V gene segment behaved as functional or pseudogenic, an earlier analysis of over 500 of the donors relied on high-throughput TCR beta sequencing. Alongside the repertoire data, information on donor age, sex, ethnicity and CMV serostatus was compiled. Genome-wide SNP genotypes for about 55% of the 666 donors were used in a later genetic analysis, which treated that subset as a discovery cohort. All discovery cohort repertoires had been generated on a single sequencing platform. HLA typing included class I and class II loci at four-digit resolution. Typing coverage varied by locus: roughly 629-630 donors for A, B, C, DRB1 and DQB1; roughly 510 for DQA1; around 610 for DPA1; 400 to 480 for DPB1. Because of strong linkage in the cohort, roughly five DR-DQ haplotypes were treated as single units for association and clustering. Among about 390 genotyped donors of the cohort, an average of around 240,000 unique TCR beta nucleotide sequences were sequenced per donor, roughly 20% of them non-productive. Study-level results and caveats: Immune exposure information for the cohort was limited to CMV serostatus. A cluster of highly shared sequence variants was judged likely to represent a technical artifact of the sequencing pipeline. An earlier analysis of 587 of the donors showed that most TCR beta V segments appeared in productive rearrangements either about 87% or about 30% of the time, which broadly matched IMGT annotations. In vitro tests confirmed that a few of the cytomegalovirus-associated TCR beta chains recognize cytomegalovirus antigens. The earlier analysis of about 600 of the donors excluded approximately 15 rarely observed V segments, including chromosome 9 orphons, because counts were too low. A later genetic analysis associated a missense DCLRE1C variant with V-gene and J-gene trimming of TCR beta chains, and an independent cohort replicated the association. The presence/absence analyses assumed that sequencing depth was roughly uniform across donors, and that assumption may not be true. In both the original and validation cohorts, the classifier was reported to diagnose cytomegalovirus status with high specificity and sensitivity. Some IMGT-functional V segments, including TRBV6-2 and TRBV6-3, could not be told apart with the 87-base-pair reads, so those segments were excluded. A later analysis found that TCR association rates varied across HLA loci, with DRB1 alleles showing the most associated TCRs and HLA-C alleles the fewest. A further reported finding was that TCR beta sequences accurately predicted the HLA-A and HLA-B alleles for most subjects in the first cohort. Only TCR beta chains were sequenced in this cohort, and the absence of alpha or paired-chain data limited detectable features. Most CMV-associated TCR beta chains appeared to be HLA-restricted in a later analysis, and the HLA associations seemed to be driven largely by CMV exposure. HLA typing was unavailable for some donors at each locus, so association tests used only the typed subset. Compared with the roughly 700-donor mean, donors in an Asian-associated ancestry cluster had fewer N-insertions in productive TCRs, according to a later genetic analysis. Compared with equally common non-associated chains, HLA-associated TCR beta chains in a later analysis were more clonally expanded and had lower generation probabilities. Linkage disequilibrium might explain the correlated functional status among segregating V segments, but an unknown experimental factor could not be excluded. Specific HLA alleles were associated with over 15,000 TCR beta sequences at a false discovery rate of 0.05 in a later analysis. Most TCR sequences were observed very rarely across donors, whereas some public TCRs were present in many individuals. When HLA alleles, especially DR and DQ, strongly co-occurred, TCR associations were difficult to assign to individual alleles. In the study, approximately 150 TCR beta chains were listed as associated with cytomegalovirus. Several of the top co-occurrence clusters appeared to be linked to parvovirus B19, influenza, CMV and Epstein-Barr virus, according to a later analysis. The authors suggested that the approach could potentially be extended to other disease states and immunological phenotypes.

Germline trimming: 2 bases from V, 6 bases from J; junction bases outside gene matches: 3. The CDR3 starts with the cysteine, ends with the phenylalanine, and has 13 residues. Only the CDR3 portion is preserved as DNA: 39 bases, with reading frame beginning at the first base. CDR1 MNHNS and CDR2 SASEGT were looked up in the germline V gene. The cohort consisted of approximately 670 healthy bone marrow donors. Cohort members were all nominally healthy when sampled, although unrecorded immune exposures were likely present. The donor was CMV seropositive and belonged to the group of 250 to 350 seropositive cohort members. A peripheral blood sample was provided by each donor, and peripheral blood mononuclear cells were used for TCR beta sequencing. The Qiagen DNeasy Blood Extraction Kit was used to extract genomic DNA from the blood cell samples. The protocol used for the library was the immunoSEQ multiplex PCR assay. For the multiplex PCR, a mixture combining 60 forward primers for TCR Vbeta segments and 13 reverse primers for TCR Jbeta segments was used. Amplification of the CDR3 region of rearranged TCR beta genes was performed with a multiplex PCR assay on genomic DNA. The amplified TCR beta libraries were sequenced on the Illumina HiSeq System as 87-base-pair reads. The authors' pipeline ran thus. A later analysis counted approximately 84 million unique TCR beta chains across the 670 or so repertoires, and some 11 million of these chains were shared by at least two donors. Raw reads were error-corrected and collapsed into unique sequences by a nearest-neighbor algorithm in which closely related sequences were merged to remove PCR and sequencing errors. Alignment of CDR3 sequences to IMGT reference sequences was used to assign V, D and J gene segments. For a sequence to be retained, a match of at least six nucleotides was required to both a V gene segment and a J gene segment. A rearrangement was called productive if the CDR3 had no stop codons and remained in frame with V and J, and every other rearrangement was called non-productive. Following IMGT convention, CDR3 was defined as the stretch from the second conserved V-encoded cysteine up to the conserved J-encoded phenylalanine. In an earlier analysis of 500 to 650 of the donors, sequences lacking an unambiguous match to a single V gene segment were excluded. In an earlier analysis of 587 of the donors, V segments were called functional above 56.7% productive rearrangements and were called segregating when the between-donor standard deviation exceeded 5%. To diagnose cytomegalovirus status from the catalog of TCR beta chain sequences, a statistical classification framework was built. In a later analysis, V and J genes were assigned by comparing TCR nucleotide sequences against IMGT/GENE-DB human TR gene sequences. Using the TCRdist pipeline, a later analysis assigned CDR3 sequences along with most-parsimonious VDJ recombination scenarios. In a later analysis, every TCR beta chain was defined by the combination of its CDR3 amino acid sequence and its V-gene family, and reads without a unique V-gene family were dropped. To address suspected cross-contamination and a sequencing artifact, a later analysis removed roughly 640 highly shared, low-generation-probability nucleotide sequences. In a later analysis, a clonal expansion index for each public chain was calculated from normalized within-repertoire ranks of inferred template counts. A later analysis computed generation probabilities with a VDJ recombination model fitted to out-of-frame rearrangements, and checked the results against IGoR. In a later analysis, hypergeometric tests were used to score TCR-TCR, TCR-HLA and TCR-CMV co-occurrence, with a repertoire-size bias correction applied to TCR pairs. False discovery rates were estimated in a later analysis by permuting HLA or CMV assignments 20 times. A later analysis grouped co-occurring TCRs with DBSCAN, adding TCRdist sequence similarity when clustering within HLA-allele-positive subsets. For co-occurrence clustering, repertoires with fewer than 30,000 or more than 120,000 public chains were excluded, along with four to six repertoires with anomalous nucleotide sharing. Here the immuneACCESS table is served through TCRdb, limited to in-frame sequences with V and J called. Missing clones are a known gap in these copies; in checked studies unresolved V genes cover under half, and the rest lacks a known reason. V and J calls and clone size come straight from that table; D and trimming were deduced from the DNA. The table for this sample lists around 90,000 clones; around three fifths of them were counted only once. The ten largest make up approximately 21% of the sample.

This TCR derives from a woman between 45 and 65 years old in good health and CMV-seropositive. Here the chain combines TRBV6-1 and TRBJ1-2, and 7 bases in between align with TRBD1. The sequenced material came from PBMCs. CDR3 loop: CASSEYQGDGYTF. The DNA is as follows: TGTGCCAGCAGTGAATACCAGGGGGATGGCTACACCTTC.